A single sample gave rise to the 32 T cell receptor beta chains below, sequenced in a study of CD8+ T cells in alopecia areata (dated by TCRdb to the late 2010s). The treatment or condition label of this sample denotes: oral pan-JAK inhibitor, 5-10 mg twice daily. Library prep was done by the immunoSEQ multiplex PCR assay. RNA was extracted from all samples and reverse transcribed into cDNA as template for TCR sequencing. The clones in this table, taken by TCRdb from immuneACCESS, are in-frame only. Not every clone is retained; where verified, under half of the shortfall comes from an unresolved V gene, and the cause of the rest is unknown. The sample profile shows roughly 200,000 clones; approximately 38% of them were found once. The ten largest clonotypes hold around 0.48% of the sample. The sequences come from CD4+ T cells sorted from blood, collected between weeks 30 and 35, from a patient treated with tofacitinib. Source of these receptors: a human donor with alopecia areata.

The chain employs TRBV10-3 and TRBJ2-3; no reliable D call. The CDR3 sequence is 13 residues long. Deletions cut 6 bases from V and 4 bases from J, with 11 bases between. The germline V gene has CDR1 ENHRY and CDR2 SYGVKD. In DNA form, the CDR3 reads TGTGCCATCAGCCCAAATCAGGCAGATACGCAGTATTTT. This translates into CAISPNQADTQYF.

This chain uses TRBV5-1 with TRBJ2-7, with D perhaps TRBD2 (5 bases). The CDR3 covers 14 residues. The germline V gene encodes CDR1 SGHRS and CDR2 YFSETQ. V dropped 4 bases and J dropped 1 base, with 12 bases sitting between them. The CDR3 spells CASSPGVSSYEQYF. The CDR3, as DNA: TGCGCCAGCAGCCCCGGGGTCTCATCCTACGAGCAGTACTTC.

The chain is built from TRBV30 and TRBJ1-5; 8 positions match TRBD1. The CDR3 extends over 13 amino acids. Germline CDR1 is GTSNPN and CDR2 is SVGIG (reference sequence). The V segment lost 5 bases and the J segment 1 base; nucleotides outside the gene matches: 1. For the CDR3, the DNA is TGTGCCTGGGGGACAGGCAGCAATCAGCCCCAGCATTTT. Its translation is CAWGTGSNQPQHF.

J is TRBJ1-1 and V is TRBV30, with D hard to call. The germline CDR1 and CDR2 sequences are GTSNPN and SVGIG (reference sequence). The V end was cut by 6 bases, the J end by 3 bases, with 11 bases between. The CDR3 spans 12 residues. CDR3 region: CACRRSDTEAFF. For the CDR3, the DNA is TGTGCCTGCAGGCGCTCGGACACTGAAGCTTTCTTT.

In this sample, this clone turned up a few times. J is TRBJ2-7 and V is TRBV15, with TRBD2 identical over 9 bases. The germline V gene has CDR1 LNHNV and CDR2 YYDKDF (reference sequence). Losses at the gene ends were 0 bases for V and 7 bases for J; bases not matched to a gene: 10. CDR3 length: 16 residues. The CDR3 sequence: CATSRESSGRLGEQYF. The CDR3 nucleotides are TGTGCCACCAGCAGAGAATCGAGCGGGAGGCTGGGGGAGCAGTACTTC.

This clone was observed a handful of times. The CDR3 here is CATSRDGNTEAFF. The CDR3 nucleotides are TGTGCCACCAGCAGAGACGGGAACACTGAAGCTTTCTTT. The rearrangement uses TRBV15 and TRBJ1-1; D call uncertain. The CDR3 has 13 residues. Germline V gene sequence: CDR1 LNHNV, CDR2 YYDKDF (reference sequence). V dropped 0 bases and J dropped 1 base, with 3 bases sitting between them.

This clone was detected a few times. The chain links TRBV29-1 to TRBJ2-7; no clear D. V lost 0 bases and J lost 2, with 11 bases in between. The CDR3 runs to 14 residues. Germline V gene data show CDR1 as SQVTM and CDR2 as ANQGSEA. The CDR3 sequence: CSVEEIGRPYEQYF. CDR3 nucleotides: TGCAGCGTTGAAGAAATAGGACGGCCCTACGAGCAGTACTTC.

The rearrangement joins TRBV2 to TRBJ1-1, with 7 bases fitting TRBD1. The CDR3 extends over 14 amino acids. The V and J ends lost 6 bases and 3 bases, in that order; junction bases with no gene match: 7. The germline V gene has CDR1 SNHLY and CDR2 FYNNEI. The CDR3 nucleotides are TGTGCCAGCAGATCAAGAACAGGGGACACTGAAGCTTTCTTT. Its translation: CASRSRTGDTEAFF.

The table lists this clone with a few counts. The chain carries TRBV27 and TRBJ2-7; D tentatively reads TRBD1 or TRBD2 (5 bases each). Trimming removed 5 bases from V and 2 bases from J, with 13 bases in between. Germline assignment: CDR1 MNHEY and CDR2 SMNVEV (reference sequence). The CDR3 is made up of 14 amino acids. This CDR3 is CASSPGTVTYEQYF. CDR3 sequence (DNA): TGTGCCAGCAGTCCCGGGACGGTAACCTACGAGCAGTACTTC.

To note about this clone: The sample has other DNA sequences that encode this CDR3 too. This chain uses TRBV6-1 with TRBJ1-5; a possible D gene is TRBD1 (6 bases). V dropped 4 bases and J dropped 7 bases, with 11 bases sitting between them. Germline-derived CDR1 and CDR2 are MNHNS and SASEGT. The CDR3 sequence is 13 residues long. The CDR3 nucleotides are TGTGCCAGCAGTGTTGGTCAGGGGCAGCCCCAGCATTTT. Amino acid sequence: CASSVGQGQPQHF.

This chain connects TRBV9 to TRBJ2-3, with unresolved D. The CDR3 length is 14 residues. Trimming took off 7 bases at V and 0 bases at J, with 12 bases between the two ends. Germline assignment: CDR1 SGDLS and CDR2 YYNGEE. The CDR3 reads CASQRTSSTDTQYF. For the CDR3, the DNA is TGTGCCAGCCAGAGAACCTCGAGCACAGATACGCAGTATTTT.

J is TRBJ2-7 and V is TRBV7-9, with 7 bases matching TRBD1. V shed 5 bases, J shed 0 bases, and the junction held 7 bases outside the gene matches. The CDR3 spans 15 residues. Germline assignment: CDR1 SEHNR and CDR2 FQNEAQ (reference sequence). The CDR3 nucleotides are TGTGCCAGCAGCCCCAGGGGGACATTCTCCTACGAGCAGTACTTC. It specifies CASSPRGTFSYEQYF. Full variable domain (outside the CDR3, taken from reference TRBV7-9 and TRBJ2-7): DTGVSQNPRHKITKRGQNVTFRCDPISEHNRLYWYRQTLGQGPEFLTYFQNEAQLEKSRLLSDRFSAERPKGSFSTLEIQRTEQGDSAMYLCASSPRGTFSYEQYFGPGTRLTVT.

This clone was counted between two and nine times. The chain links TRBV13 to TRBJ2-1; tentatively, D is TRBD2 (5 bases). The CDR3 loop spans 13 amino acids. V lost 5 bases and J 9 bases, leaving 14 bases between the germline ends. Germline CDR1 reads PRHDT; CDR2 reads FYEKMQ (reference sequence). The CDR3 nucleotides read TGTGCCAGCAGCCCACCCACGAGGGTTGAGCAGTTCTTC. It codes for CASSPPTRVEQFF. Supplemented by reference TRBV13 and TRBJ2-1, the full variable domain reads AAGVIQSPRHLIKEKRETATLKCYPIPRHDTVYWYQQGPGQDPQFLISFYEKMQSDKGSIPDRFSAQQFSDYHSELNMSSLELGDSALYFCASSPPTRVEQFFGPGTRLTVL.

This clone was observed a handful of times. V gene TRBV11-2 combines with J gene TRBJ1-1; weak D call: TRBD1 (5 bases). Germline lookup yields CDR1 SGHAT and CDR2 FQNNGV. The germline V and J ends were trimmed by 5 bases and 1 base, with 14 bases remaining between them. The CDR3 covers 15 residues. CDR3 in DNA: TGTGCCAGCAGCAAGCGCGGGGGGTCGAACACTGAAGCTTTCTTT. It codes for CASSKRGGSNTEAFF.

This sequence joins TRBV6-1 and TRBJ1-5, with D uncertain. The CDR3 consists of 18 residues. Germline values: CDR1 MNHNS, CDR2 SASEGT. Trimming cost V 0 bases and J 0 bases, with 15 bases left between them. The CDR3 nucleotides are TGTGCCAGCAGTGAAGCGGCTGGAGGCTGGGATAGCAATCAGCCCCAGCATTTT. Translated, it gives CASSEAAGGWDSNQPQHF.

This clone turned up a few times. The chain recombines TRBV7-9 with TRBJ2-2, with 7 bases identical to TRBD1. The CDR3 spans 15 residues. CDR1 and CDR2 from the germline V gene are SEHNR and FQNEAQ (reference sequence). Unmatched junction bases numbered 4, after V lost 5 bases and J lost 1 base. CDR3 loop: CASSVGQRNTGELFF. The CDR3 nucleotides are TGTGCCAGCAGCGTGGGACAGCGGAACACCGGGGAGCTGTTTTTT. The full variable domain, rest sourced from reference TRBV7-9 and TRBJ2-2, is DTGVSQNPRHKITKRGQNVTFRCDPISEHNRLYWYRQTLGQGPEFLTYFQNEAQLEKSRLLSDRFSAERPKGSFSTLEIQRTEQGDSAMYLCASSVGQRNTGELFFGEGSRLTVL.

The V and J genes are TRBV7-8 and TRBJ2-3, with D hard to call. Germline V lookup: CDR1 SGHVS, CDR2 FQNEAQ. With 2 bases removed from V and 0 bases from J, the gap between germline ends came to 24 bases. The CDR3 contains 20 residues. CDR3 protein: CASSLPERATTRASTDTQYF. For the CDR3, the DNA is TGTGCCAGCAGCTTACCCGAACGTGCTACGACACGGGCTAGCACAGATACGCAGTATTTT. The full variable domain, with the rest looked up from reference TRBV7-8 and TRBJ2-3, is GAGVSQSPRYKVAKRGQDVALRCDPISGHVSLFWYQQALGQGPEFLTYFQNEAQLDKSGLPSDRFFAERPEGSVSTLKIQRTQQEDSAVYLCASSLPERATTRASTDTQYFGPGTRLTVL.

This clone has only a few counts. The genes are TRBV15 and TRBJ2-4; D tentatively reads TRBD1 or TRBD2 (5 bases each). V dropped 6 bases and J dropped 1 base, with 16 bases sitting between them. The CDR3 length is 16 residues. The germline CDR1 and CDR2 sequences are LNHNV and YYDKDF (reference sequence). CDR3 DNA: TGTGCCACCAGTCGTCCCCCGAGGGGTGCCAAAAACATTCAGTACTTC. Encoded protein: CATSRPPRGAKNIQYF.

The chain joins TRBV18 to TRBJ2-7; tentative D call: TRBD1 (6 bases). The germline V and J ends were trimmed by 0 bases and 0 bases, with 9 bases remaining between them. The CDR3 length is 15 residues. Germline lookup yields CDR1 KGHSH and CDR2 LQKENI. The CDR3 sequence: CASSPPRGGSYEQYF. CDR3 nucleotide sequence: TGTGCCAGCTCACCACCGAGAGGGGGCTCCTACGAGCAGTACTTC.

Of note for this clone: The junction differs from germline at one of its ends, possibly a read error. CDR3 loop: CASSPRRGGSTDTQYF. The DNA for the CDR3 is TGTGCCAGCTCCCCACGGCGGGGGGGAAGCACAGATACGCAGTATTTT. J is TRBJ2-3 and V is TRBV18, with 9 bases that match TRBD2. The CDR3 spans 16 residues. Germline V CDR1 and CDR2: KGHSH, LQKENI.

The chain recombines TRBV29-1 with TRBJ1-6; TRBD1 matches 8 bases. Looked up from germline, CDR1 is SQVTM and CDR2 is ANQGSEA. Germline trimming cut 6 bases from V and 7 bases from J; bases unmatched to any gene: 11. The CDR3 contains 15 residues. In nucleotides, the CDR3 is TGCAGCGTAAAAATGGCAGGGGGCCTAAATTCACCCCTCCACTTT. Its translation is CSVKMAGGLNSPLHF. Complete variable domain (other parts from reference TRBV29-1 and TRBJ1-6): SAVISQKPSRDICQRGTSLTIQCQVDSQVTMMFWYRQQPGQSLTLIATANQGSEATYESGFVIDKFPISRPNLTFSTLTVSNMSPEDSSIYLCSVKMAGGLNSPLHFGNGTRLTVT.

The rearrangement uses TRBV7-6 and TRBJ2-7; 10 positions agree with TRBD2. Germline-derived CDR1 and CDR2 are SGHVS and FNYEAQ. The CDR3 runs 14 residues. The V gene end was trimmed by 5 bases and the J gene end by 3 bases; junction bases not matched to a gene: 4. The DNA of the CDR3 is TGTGCCAGCAGCCCAAGACTAGCGGGCTACGAGCAGTACTTC. Encoded protein: CASSPRLAGYEQYF.

This clone was observed a few times. The gene calls are TRBV4-1 and TRBJ1-2; the D gene is possibly TRBD1 (6 bases). Germline-derived CDR1 and CDR2 are MGHRA and YSYEKL. Trimming took 3 bases from V and 0 from J, leaving 11 bases between them. The CDR3 is made up of 15 amino acids. CDR3 residues: CASSHQGQANYGYTF. For the CDR3, the DNA is TGCGCCAGCAGCCACCAGGGACAAGCTAACTATGGCTACACCTTC.

This clone was detected only a few times. J is TRBJ1-2 and V is TRBV25-1; D is undetermined. The CDR3 sequence is 13 residues long. Between the trimmed V and J ends, which lost 3 bases and 4 bases, there was a span of 9 bases. Germline V CDR1 and CDR2: MGHDK, SYGVNS. The CDR3 reads CASSEAGVYGYTF. In nucleotides, the CDR3 is TGTGCCAGCAGTGAGGCTGGGGTCTATGGCTACACCTTC.

The chain has TRBV19 and TRBJ2-7; D unresolved. Trimming cost V 3 bases and J 1 base, with 10 bases left between them. Looked up from germline, CDR1 is LNHDA and CDR2 is SQIVND (reference sequence). The CDR3 sequence is 14 residues long. DNA of the CDR3: TGTGCCAGTAGTATGCGAGGTTCTTCCTACGAGCAGTACTTC. Its translation: CASSMRGSSYEQYF.

The chain joins TRBV21-1 to TRBJ2-5. TRBV21-1 is reported as a pseudogene. The CDR3 has 18 residues. The CDR3: CASNRRPRDAGDQETQYF. For the CDR3, the DNA is TGTGCCAGCAACCGCCGCCCTCGGGACGCAGGAGACCAAGAGACCCAGTACTTC.

This clone was seen a handful of times. This sequence joins TRBV19 and TRBJ2-7; no firm D call. V was cut by 3 bases and J by 3 bases, with 18 bases left in between. Germline CDR1 and CDR2: LNHDA and SQIVND (reference sequence). This CDR3 has 16 amino acids. CDR3 bases: TGTGCCAGTAGTATTCTCCAGGCCCTTTCACTCTACGAGCAGTACTTC. It codes for CASSILQALSLYEQYF.

The chain employs TRBV15 and TRBJ2-4; no reliable D call. Germline V gene sequence: CDR1 LNHNV, CDR2 YYDKDF (reference sequence). Between the trimmed V and J ends, which lost 4 bases and 0 bases, there was a span of 4 bases. This CDR3 contains 13 residues. The CDR3 DNA is TGTGCCACCAGCACAATAGCCAAAAACATTCAGTACTTC. This sequence encodes CATSTIAKNIQYF.

CDR3 DNA sequence: TGTGCCAGCCGCGCCCCGGGACAGGGGGCCCCTCACTATGGCTACACCTTC. It encodes CASRAPGQGAPHYGYTF. The rearrangement uses TRBV27 and TRBJ1-2; 12 bases map to TRBD1. From germline, CDR1 is MNHEY and CDR2 SMNVEV (reference sequence). Trimming at V came to 8 bases and at J to 3 bases, leaving 13 bases not matched to a gene. The CDR3 is made up of 17 amino acids.

V gene TRBV7-8 combines with J gene TRBJ1-4; no reliable D call. Germline loops: CDR1 SGHVS, CDR2 FQNEAQ. The CDR3 extends over 16 amino acids. Trimming took off 5 bases at V and 2 bases at J, with 15 bases between the two ends. The CDR3 sequence is CASSGRGVGTNEKLFF. CDR3 nucleotide sequence: TGTGCCAGCAGCGGGCGGGGAGTGGGGACTAATGAAAAACTGTTTTTT.

This rearrangement joins TRBV30 to TRBJ1-2, with 7 bases aligning to TRBD1. The CDR3 extends over 14 amino acids. V trimming: 5 bases; J trimming: 3 bases; junction bases outside the gene matches: 9. Germline V CDR1 and CDR2: GTSNPN, SVGIG (reference sequence). The CDR3 is CAWPRQGPDYGYTF. Here the CDR3 DNA reads TGTGCCTGGCCTCGACAGGGACCTGACTATGGCTACACCTTC.

The chain recombines TRBV5-6 with TRBJ2-5, with D uncertain. V dropped 2 bases and J dropped 2 bases, with 7 bases sitting between them. Germline-derived CDR1 and CDR2 are SGHDT and YYEEEE. This CDR3 region has 13 residues. The CDR3 DNA is TGTGCCAGCAGCTTTGGCCGACAAGAGACCCAGTACTTC. It yields the protein CASSFGRQETQYF.